This T cell receptor beta chain stems from a study of T cells in Graves' hyperthyroidism and ophthalmopathy. The hyperthyroidism was newly diagnosed and had lasted under 2 months; the patients were aged 18 to 65. Not enrolled were patients with uncontrolled infection, other autoimmune disease, pregnancy or lactation. The V end was cut by 5 bases, the J end by 0 bases, with 12 bases between. CDR3 length: 15 residues. Germline V gene data show CDR1 as PRHDT and CDR2 as FYEKMQ (reference sequence). In this sample, this clonotype turned up many times. Its antigen is currently unknown. The study, taken as a whole, reports: Most thyroid clonotypes that were expanded above 0.001 also turned up in blood.

TCR beta CDR3 regions were amplified from RNA transcripts. TCR CDR3 underwent first-round RT-PCR with the HTBI primer set. TCRdb re-analysed the multiplex PCR reads in MiXCR, keeping a single row per CDR3 protein. This table holds around 560,000 distinct CDR3 sequences, over 15% found once. The sequence derives from a woman aged 18-30 years with Graves' hyperthyroidism. This chain uses TRBV13 with TRBJ2-3; D possibly corresponds to TRBD2 (6 bases). The sequenced sample was blood. CDR3 protein: CASSTRDSSTDTQYF. As DNA, the CDR3 is TGTGCCAGCAGCACACGGGACTCGAGCACAGATACGCAGTATTTT.